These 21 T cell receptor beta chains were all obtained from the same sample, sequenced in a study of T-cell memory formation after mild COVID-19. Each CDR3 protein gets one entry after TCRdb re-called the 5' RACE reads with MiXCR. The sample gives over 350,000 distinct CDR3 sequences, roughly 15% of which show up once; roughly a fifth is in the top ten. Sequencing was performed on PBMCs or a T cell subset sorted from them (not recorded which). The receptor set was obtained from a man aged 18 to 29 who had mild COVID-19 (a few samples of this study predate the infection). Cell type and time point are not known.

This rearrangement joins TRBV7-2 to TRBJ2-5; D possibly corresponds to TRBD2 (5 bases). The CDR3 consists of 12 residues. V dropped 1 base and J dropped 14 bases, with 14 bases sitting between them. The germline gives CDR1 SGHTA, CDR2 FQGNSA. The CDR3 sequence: CASSLGGVGVYF. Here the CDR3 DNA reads TGTGCCAGCAGCTTAGGGGGAGTCGGTGTTTACTTC. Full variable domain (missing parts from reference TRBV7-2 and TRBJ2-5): GAGVSQSPSNKVTEKGKDVELRCDPISGHTALYWYRQSLGQGLEFLIYFQGNSAPDKSGLPSDRFSAERTGGSVSTLTIQRTQQEDSAVYLCASSLGGVGVYFGPGTRLLVL.

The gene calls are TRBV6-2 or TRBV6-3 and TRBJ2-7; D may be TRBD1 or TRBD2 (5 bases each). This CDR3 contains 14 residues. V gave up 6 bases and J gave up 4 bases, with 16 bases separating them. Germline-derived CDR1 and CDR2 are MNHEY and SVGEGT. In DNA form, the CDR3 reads TGTGCCAGCAGCCCCGGGGCCGTGGTATACGAGCAGTACGTC. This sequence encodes CASSPGAVVYEQYV.

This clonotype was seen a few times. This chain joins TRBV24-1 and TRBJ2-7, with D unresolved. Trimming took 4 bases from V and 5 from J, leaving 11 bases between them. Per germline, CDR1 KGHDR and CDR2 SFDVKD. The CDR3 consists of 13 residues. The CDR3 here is CATSESGSHEQYF. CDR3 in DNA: TGTGCCACCAGTGAGTCCGGTTCCCACGAGCAGTACTTC.

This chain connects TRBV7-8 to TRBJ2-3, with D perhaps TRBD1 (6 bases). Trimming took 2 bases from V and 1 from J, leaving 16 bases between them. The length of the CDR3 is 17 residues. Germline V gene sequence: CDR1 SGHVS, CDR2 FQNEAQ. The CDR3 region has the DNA TGTGCCAGCAGCTTATCTCGTACAGGGCATCGCACAGATACGCAGTATTTT. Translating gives CASSLSRTGHRTDTQYF.

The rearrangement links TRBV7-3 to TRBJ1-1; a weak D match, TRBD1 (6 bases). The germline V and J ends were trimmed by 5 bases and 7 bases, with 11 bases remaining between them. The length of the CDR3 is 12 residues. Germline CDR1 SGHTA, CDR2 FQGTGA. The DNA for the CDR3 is TGTGCCAGCAGCATACAGGGTGGTGAAGCTTTCTTT. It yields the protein CASSIQGGEAFF. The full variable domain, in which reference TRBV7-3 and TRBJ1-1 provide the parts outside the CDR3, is GAGVSQTPSNKVTEKGKYVELRCDPISGHTALYWYRQSLGQGPEFLIYFQGTGAADDSGLPNDRFFAVRPEGSVSTLKIQRTERGDSAVYLCASSIQGGEAFFGQGTRLTVV.

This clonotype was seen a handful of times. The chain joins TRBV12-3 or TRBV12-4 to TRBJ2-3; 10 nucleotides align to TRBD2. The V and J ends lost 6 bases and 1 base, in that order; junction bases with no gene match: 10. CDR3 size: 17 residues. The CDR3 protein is CASSGVAGGWGTDTQYF. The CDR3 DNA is TGTGCCAGCAGCGGGGTAGCGGGGGGTTGGGGCACAGATACGCAGTATTTT.

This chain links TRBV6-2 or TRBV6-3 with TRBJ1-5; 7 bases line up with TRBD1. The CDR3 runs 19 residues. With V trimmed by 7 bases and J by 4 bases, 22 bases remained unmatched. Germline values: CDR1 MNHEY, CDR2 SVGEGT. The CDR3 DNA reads TGTGCCAGCAAGAAGAGCCCACATACCCGGGACAGCAATAATCAGCCCCAGCATTTT. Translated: CASKKSPHTRDSNNQPQHF.

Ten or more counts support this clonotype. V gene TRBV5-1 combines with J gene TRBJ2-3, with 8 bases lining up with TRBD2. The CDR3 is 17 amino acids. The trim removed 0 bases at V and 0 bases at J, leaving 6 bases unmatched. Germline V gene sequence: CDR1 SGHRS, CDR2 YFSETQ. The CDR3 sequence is CASSLGISGKSTDTQYF. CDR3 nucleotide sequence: TGCGCCAGCAGCTTGGGGATTAGCGGGAAAAGCACAGATACGCAGTATTTT.

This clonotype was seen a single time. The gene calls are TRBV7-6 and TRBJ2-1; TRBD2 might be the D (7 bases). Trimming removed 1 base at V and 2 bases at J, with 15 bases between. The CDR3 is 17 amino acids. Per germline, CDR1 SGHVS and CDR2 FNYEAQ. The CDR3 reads CASSLGPGGGAYNEQFF. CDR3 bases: TGTGCCAGCAGCTTAGGACCGGGGGGCGGCGCCTACAATGAGCAGTTCTTC.

The chain's CDR3 is CASSGIAGGTDTQYF. Written as DNA, the CDR3 is TGTGCCAGCAGTGGGATAGCGGGGGGCACAGATACGCAGTATTTT. This chain connects TRBV6-1 to TRBJ2-3, with TRBD2 matching over 9 bases. Germline V lookup: CDR1 MNHNS, CDR2 SASEGT. This CDR3 comprises 15 residues. Trimming took 4 bases from V and 1 from J; bases not matched to a gene: 3.

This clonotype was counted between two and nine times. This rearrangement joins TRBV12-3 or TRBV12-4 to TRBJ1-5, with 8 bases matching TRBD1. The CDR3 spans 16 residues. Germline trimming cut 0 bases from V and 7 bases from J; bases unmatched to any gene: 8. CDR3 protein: CASSLAPGQGKQPQHF. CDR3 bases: TGTGCCAGCAGTTTAGCGCCTGGACAGGGAAAACAGCCCCAGCATTTT.

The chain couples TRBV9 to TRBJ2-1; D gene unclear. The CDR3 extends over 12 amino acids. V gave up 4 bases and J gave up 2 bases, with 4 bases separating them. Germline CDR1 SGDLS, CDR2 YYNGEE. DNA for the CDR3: TGTGCCAGCAGCACTACCTACAATGAGCAGTTCTTC. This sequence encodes CASSTTYNEQFF.

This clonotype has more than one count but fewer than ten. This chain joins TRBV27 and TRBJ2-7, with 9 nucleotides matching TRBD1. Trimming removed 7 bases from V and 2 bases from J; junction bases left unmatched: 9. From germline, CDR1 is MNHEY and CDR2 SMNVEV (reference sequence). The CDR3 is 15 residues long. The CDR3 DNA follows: TGTGCCAGCACTCGACCGGGACAGGGAACCTACGAGCAGTACTTC. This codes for CASTRPGQGTYEQYF.

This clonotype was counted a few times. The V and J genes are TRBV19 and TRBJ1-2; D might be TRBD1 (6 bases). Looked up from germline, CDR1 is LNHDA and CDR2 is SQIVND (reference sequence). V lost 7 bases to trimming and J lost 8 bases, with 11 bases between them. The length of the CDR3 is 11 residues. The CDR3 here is CASTRGRGYTF. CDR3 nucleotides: TGTGCCAGTACCAGGGGTCGAGGCTACACCTTC.

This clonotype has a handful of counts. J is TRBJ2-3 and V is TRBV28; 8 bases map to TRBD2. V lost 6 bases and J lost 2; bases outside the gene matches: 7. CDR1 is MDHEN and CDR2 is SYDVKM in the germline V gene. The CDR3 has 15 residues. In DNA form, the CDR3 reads TGTGCCAGCAGCAGGCGGGGGGACCCCACAGATACGCAGTATTTT. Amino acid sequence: CASSRRGDPTDTQYF.

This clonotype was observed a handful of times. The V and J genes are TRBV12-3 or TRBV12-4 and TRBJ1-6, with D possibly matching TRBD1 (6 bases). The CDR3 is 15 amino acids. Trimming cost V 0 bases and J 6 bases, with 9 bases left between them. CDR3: CASSLADRFNSPLHF. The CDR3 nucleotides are TGTGCCAGCAGTTTAGCGGACAGATTTAATTCACCCCTCCACTTT.

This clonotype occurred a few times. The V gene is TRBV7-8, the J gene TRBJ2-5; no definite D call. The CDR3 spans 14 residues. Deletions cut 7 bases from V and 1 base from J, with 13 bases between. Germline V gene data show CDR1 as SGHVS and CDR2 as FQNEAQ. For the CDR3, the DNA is TGTGCCAGCAACCGCATGTCAGTCCAAGAGACCCAGTACTTC. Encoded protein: CASNRMSVQETQYF.

The CDR3 nucleotides are TGTGCCAGCAGCTTAGTGGGGTCTAGTATCCACGAGCAGTACTTC. This encodes CASSLVGSSIHEQYF. The rearrangement links TRBV7-2 to TRBJ2-7; no definite D call. The germline CDR1 and CDR2 sequences are SGHTA and FQGNSA. V was trimmed by 1 base and J by 5 bases, leaving 15 bases between them. The CDR3 totals 15 residues.

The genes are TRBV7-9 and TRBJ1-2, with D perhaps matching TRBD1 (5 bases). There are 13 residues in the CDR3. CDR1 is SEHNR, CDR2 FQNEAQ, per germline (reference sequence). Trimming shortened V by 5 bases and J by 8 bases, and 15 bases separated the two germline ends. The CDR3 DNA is TGTGCCAGCAGCAACGACAGTGGAGTAGGCTACACCTTC. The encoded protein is CASSNDSGVGYTF.

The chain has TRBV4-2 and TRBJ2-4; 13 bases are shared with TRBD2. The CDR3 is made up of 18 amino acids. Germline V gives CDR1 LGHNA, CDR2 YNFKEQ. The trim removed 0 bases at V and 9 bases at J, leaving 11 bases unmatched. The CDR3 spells CASSQEDTSGGVYGIQYF. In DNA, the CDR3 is TGTGCCAGCAGCCAAGAGGATACTAGCGGGGGGGTGTATGGCATTCAGTACTTC.

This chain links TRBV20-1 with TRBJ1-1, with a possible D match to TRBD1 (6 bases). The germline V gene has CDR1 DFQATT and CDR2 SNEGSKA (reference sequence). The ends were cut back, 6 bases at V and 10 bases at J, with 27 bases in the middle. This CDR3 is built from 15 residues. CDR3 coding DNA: TGCAGTGCCCCCTGGGGGGCAGGGGTTGGTGTTGCAGCTTTCTTT. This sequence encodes CSAPWGAGVGVAAFF.